This TCR beta chain was observed in a study of OX40 agonist ivuxolimab in advanced cancers. Concerning the study at large: Ivuxolimab, which targeted the costimulatory receptor OX40 (CD134), was an agonistic, fully human IgG2 monoclonal antibody. Of the roughly 50 dose-escalation patients, hepatocellular carcinoma was present in 19, melanoma in roughly 15, renal cell carcinoma in 9 and head and neck cancer in 9. The paper covers the monotherapy dose-escalation part of the phase I ivuxolimab trial, which included N ≈ 52 patients. Prior anti-PD-1, anti-PD-L1 or anti-CTLA-4 therapy was permitted, and checkpoint inhibitors had been received by more than 35% of dose-escalation patients. Intravenous ivuxolimab was administered to patients every 2 weeks at six dose levels: 0.01, 0.1, 0.3, 1.5, 3 and 10 mg/kg. The purpose of peripheral TCRbeta sequencing was to test whether ivuxolimab changed TCR sequence diversity and led to clonal T-cell expansion. In the dose-escalation cohort, approximately 82% of patients were male, and the mean age was roughly 60 years, with a range of about 23 to 80. Partial responses occurred in three dose-escalation patients: two with cutaneous melanoma and one with hepatocellular carcinoma. Beyond this particular receptor, the publication reports: Low levels of normalized T-cell clonal expansion were also seen in some nonresponding patients. In partial responders in the 0.1-3.0 mg/kg groups, normalized peripheral clonal expansion was found to be among the lowest, especially among CD8+ T cells. Clonal expansion of both CD4+ and CD8+ blood T cells was observed from baseline to week 6 at doses 0.1 to 3.0 mg/kg. After ivuxolimab, CD8+ T cells had more expanded clones than CD4+ T cells on average. The antigen specificity of the clonally expanded peripheral T cells was not determined.

Concerning this clone: Its antigen remains undetermined. No much larger clone is present one base from it, and per-base qualities are unavailable.

The trial excluded patients who had a history of autoimmune disease or who were on systemic immunosuppression. Peripheral blood for TCR sequencing was drawn from every dose cohort at baseline, at cycle 4 day 1 and at cycle 7 day 1. The samples were drawn from a first-in-human, open-label, multicenter phase I dose-escalation trial of ivuxolimab. The trial enrolled adults with locally advanced or metastatic head and neck squamous cell, hepatocellular, melanoma or renal cell carcinoma. Before TCR sequencing, CD4+ T cells and CD8+ T cells were sorted from peripheral blood as separate populations. The CDR3 runs 16 amino acids, cysteine and phenylalanine included. Only the CDR3 portion is preserved as DNA: 48 bases, with reading frame beginning at the first base. Looking up the germline V gene (reference sequence) yields CDR1 MNHEY and CDR2 SMNVEV. Ends trimmed: V by 1 base, J by 5 bases; bases unmatched to a gene: 9.

To sequence the TCRbeta CDR3 region, genomic DNA was isolated from the sorted cells. The immunoSEQ Assay was used to sequence the TCRbeta CDR3 regions. TCRdb carries this immuneACCESS record with in-frame sequences only. Its versions omit some clonotypes, under half of them owing to an unresolved V gene in the studies checked, with the rest unexplained. In all, the sample holds about 48,000 clones, and about 88% of those were seen once. The top ten hold 12% of the sample. The TCR sequence derives from an adult with an advanced solid tumor such as melanoma, head and neck, liver or kidney cancer. Specimen: CD4+ or CD8+ T cells sorted from blood, collected in a trial of the OX40 agonist ivuxolimab. This chain is built from TRBV27 and TRBJ2-7; 9 central bases correspond to TRBD2. The nucleotide sequence is given as TGTGCCAGCAGTTTATTATTCGGCGGGAGGGCCGACGAGCAGTACTTC. Its protein product is CASSLLFGGRADEQYF.